This entry concerns a single T cell receptor beta chain. Original handling: Using reference gene primer amplification, nucleated cell counts were estimated. Profiling relied on immunoSEQ multiplex PCR, and the TCRdb table lists in-frame clones only, not all of them. That table gives V, J and clone size, and the DNA gave D and trimming. The repertoire consists of under 120,000 clones, with roughly 81% occurring once and the leading ten covering 2.1%. The record originates from a study of blood T cell repertoires in COVID-19. Study overall: From the United States, Italy and Spain came samples of acute and convalescent COVID-19. Sources were T cells, B-cell-depleted T cells, or PBMCs; the material itself was cDNA or gDNA.

The germline V and J ends were trimmed by 4 bases and 7 bases, with 16 bases remaining between them. This CDR3 has 14 amino acids. Germline CDR1 is MDHEN and CDR2 is SYDVKM. The chain uses TRBV28 and TRBJ1-2; D might be TRBD1 (5 bases). This TCR derives from a human donor in a cohort sampled during active COVID-19. Sample: peripheral blood. The DNA for the CDR3 is TGTGCCAGCAGTTCCCCTTGGGGGGACGCTGGCTACACCTTC. Its protein product is CASSSPWGDAGYTF.